These 12 T cell receptor beta chains came from one sample sequenced in a study of T cells in Graves' hyperthyroidism and ophthalmopathy. TCR beta CDR3 region amplification was performed from RNA transcripts. Primed by the HTBI set, a first-round RT-PCR was run on the TCR CDR3. TCRdb reprocessed the multiplex PCR reads with MiXCR, giving one entry per CDR3 protein. The data contain approximately 610,000 distinct CDR3 sequences, approximately 14% of them singletons. The sequenced sample was blood. Receptors were obtained from a woman between 35 and 50 years old with Graves' ophthalmopathy.

This clonotype was counted at least ten times. The V call is TRBV11-1, the J call TRBJ2-7; 11 nucleotides line up with TRBD1. Germline CDR1 reads SGHAT; CDR2 reads FQDESV (reference sequence). With V trimmed by 2 bases and J by 4 bases, 7 bases remained unmatched. The length of the CDR3 is 16 residues. The CDR3 is CASSLSPGQGGYEQYF. In nucleotides, the CDR3 is TGTGCCAGCAGCTTATCACCGGGACAGGGGGGTTACGAGCAGTACTTC.

This clonotype was seen ten or more times. This chain connects TRBV6-1 to TRBJ1-2, with D possibly matching TRBD1 (5 bases). The V gene's germline CDR1 is MNHNS and CDR2 SASEGT. The CDR3 loop spans 12 amino acids. V was trimmed by 7 bases and J by 7 bases, leaving 13 bases between them. The CDR3 DNA reads TGTGCCAGCAAGGGGCGAGTAGTTGGCTACACCTTC. Translation: CASKGRVVGYTF.

In this sample, this clonotype turned up a few times. Here the CDR3 reads CASNKGTATFYENTEAFF. The CDR3 coding sequence is TGTGCCAGCAACAAAGGGACAGCGACTTTCTACGAGAACACTGAAGCTTTCTTT. The gene calls are TRBV6-2 or TRBV6-3 and TRBJ1-1, with 7 positions matching TRBD1. Trimming at V came to 7 bases and at J to 1 base, leaving 18 bases not matched to a gene. This CDR3 has 18 amino acids. Germline values: CDR1 MNHEY, CDR2 SVGEGT.

V gene TRBV5-1 combines with J gene TRBJ2-3, with 11 bases aligning to TRBD2. Unmatched junction bases numbered 5, after V lost 4 bases and J lost 4 bases. Germline CDR1 SGHRS, CDR2 YFSETQ. The CDR3 is made up of 15 amino acids. CDR3 nucleotides: TGCGCCAGCAGCGACACTAGCGGGAGCCCAGATACGCAGTATTTT. Its protein is CASSDTSGSPDTQYF.

This clonotype was seen ten or more times. The chain combines TRBV28 with TRBJ2-4; D is ambiguous. Trimming took 3 bases from V and 3 from J, leaving 6 bases between them. The CDR3 is 13 amino acids. CDR1 is MDHEN, CDR2 SYDVKM, per germline. CDR3 loop: CASSLAVKNIQYF. Here the CDR3 DNA reads TGTGCCAGCAGTTTGGCGGTCAAAAACATTCAGTACTTC.

Here the CDR3 DNA reads TGTGCCAGCAGTTGTCTGGGGACAACCATTTCCTACGAGCAGTACTTC. It encodes CASSCLGTTISYEQYF. This sequence joins TRBV6-2 or TRBV6-3 and TRBJ2-7; D perhaps matches TRBD1 (6 bases). Germline-derived CDR1 and CDR2 are MNHEY and SVGEGT. V was pared by 4 bases and J by 1 base, with 17 bases between. CDR3 length equals 16 residues.

In this sample, this clonotype turned up many times. The V call is TRBV29-1, the J call TRBJ2-7; the D gene is possibly TRBD1 (6 bases). CDR3 length equals 11 residues. Trimming pared 4 bases from V and 3 bases from J, leaving 7 bases between. CDR1 and CDR2 (germline): SQVTM, ANQGSEA. CDR3 in amino acids: CSVAQGYEQYF. Here the CDR3 DNA reads TGCAGCGTTGCACAGGGCTACGAGCAGTACTTC.

This clonotype has at least ten counts. The chain employs TRBV28 and TRBJ1-6; D is uncertain. V was clipped by 5 bases and J by 10 bases, with 12 bases between them. This CDR3 spans 13 amino acids. The germline V gene encodes CDR1 MDHEN and CDR2 SYDVKM. The CDR3 bases are TGTGCCAGCAGTCCTGAACGGTGGTCACCCCTCCACTTT. Translating it yields CASSPERWSPLHF.

CDR3 sequence: CASSRWRTEAFF. The DNA of the CDR3 is TGTGCCAGCAGTCGATGGCGGACTGAAGCTTTCTTT. The V call is TRBV12-3 or TRBV12-4, the J call TRBJ1-1; D unresolved. Trimming removed 5 bases from V and 5 bases from J, with 9 bases in between. CDR3 length: 12 residues.

The J gene is TRBJ2-7, the V gene TRBV10-3; maybe TRBD1 (6 bases). Germline V lookup: CDR1 ENHRY, CDR2 SYGVKD. The CDR3 spans 14 residues. Between the trimmed V and J ends, which lost 7 bases and 4 bases, there was a span of 17 bases. The CDR3 nucleotides are TGTGCCATCACCCCCGGTGCAGGGACATACGAGCAGTACTTC. It translates to CAITPGAGTYEQYF.

The chain employs TRBV28 and TRBJ1-2, with TRBD1 matching 12 bases. Germline V gene sequence: CDR1 MDHEN, CDR2 SYDVKM. The CDR3 loop spans 14 amino acids. V was pared by 6 bases and J by 8 bases, with 7 bases of the junction left unmatched. The CDR3 loop reads CASRGTGGRSGYTF. DNA for the CDR3: TGTGCCAGCAGAGGGACAGGGGGCAGATCGGGCTACACCTTC.

In this sample, this clonotype turned up many times. This rearrangement joins TRBV7-8 to TRBJ1-2, with D unclear. This CDR3 is 13 amino acids long. V was shortened by 5 bases and J by 4 bases, with 11 bases between the two germline ends. CDR1 and CDR2 (germline): SGHVS, FQNEAQ. The CDR3 reads CASSPDGVYGYTF. For the CDR3, the DNA is TGTGCCAGCAGCCCGGACGGAGTCTATGGCTACACCTTC.